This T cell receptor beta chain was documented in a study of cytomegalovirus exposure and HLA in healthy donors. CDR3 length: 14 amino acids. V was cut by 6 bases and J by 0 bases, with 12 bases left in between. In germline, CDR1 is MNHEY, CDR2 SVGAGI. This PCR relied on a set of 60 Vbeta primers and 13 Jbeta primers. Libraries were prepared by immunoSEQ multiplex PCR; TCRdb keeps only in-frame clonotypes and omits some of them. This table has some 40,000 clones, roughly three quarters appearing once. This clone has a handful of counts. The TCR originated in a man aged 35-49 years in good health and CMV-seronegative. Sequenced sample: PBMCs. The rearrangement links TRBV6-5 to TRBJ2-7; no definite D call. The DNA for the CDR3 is TGTGCCAGCAGCCCCTCGAGTTTCTCCTACGAGCAGTACTTC. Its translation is CASSPSSFSYEQYF.